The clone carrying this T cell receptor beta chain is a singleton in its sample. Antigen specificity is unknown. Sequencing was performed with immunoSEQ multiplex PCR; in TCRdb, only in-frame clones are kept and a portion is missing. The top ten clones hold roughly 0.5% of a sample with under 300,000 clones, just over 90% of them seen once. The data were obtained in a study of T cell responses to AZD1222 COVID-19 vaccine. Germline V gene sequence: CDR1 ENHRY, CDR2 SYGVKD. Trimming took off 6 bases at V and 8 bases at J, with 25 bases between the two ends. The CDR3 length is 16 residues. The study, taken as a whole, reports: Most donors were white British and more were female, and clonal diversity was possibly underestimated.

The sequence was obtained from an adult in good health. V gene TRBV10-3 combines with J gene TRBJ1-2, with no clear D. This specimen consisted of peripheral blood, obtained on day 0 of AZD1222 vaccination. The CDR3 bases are TGTGCCATCAGCAAGACGGGTACTATGGCTTATATGGGCTACACCTTC. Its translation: CAISKTGTMAYMGYTF.